Listed below are T cell receptor beta chains from one sample, sequenced in a study of identical twins. MiXCR was run by TCRdb on the 5' RACE reads, yielding one entry per CDR3 protein. The data show 750,000 to 950,000 distinct CDR3 sequences, 9% to 15% seen once. The same specimen was also included in a second study, on yellow fever vaccine responses in identical twins.

Sequencing was performed on PBMCs. These receptors all stem from a young woman in good health. CDR3s include the opening cysteine and the closing phenylalanine or tryptophan. Each record gives: clone size, V gene, D gene, CDR3 length, J gene, CDR3 DNA, CDR3 protein. D genes are given only for firm matches. Clone size is stated in some rows and not others, as once, few, many or a class when expanded.

few,TRBV6-4,NA,13,TRBJ1-1,TGTGCCAGCAGTGCTGCGAAGAACACTGAAGCTTTCTTT,CASSAAKNTEAFF
many,TRBV5-1,TRBD1,13,TRBJ2-5,TGCGCCAGCAGCCAAGGGACAGAAGAGACCCAGTACTTC,CASSQGTEETQYF
many,TRBV12-3/TRBV12-4,NA,11,TRBJ2-2,TGTGCCAGCAGTTTTTACGGGGAGCTGTTTTTT,CASSFYGELFF
NA,TRBV10-2,NA,12,TRBJ1-6,TGCGCCACCAGGGCGGATAATTCACCCCTCCACTTT,CATRADNSPLHF
NA,TRBV29-1,TRBD2,17,TRBJ2-3,TGCAGCGTTGTCCCGACTAGCGGGGGGGCCTGGGCAGATACGCAGTATTTT,CSVVPTSGGAWADTQYF
many,TRBV15,NA,14,TRBJ1-4,TGTGCCACCAGTCCCCGGAAAGGGGATGAAAAACTGTTTTTT,CATSPRKGDEKLFF
NA,TRBV20-1,NA,14,TRBJ1-5,TGCAGTGCTGGGACACCTTATAGCAATCAGCCCCAGCATTTT,CSAGTPYSNQPQHF
NA,TRBV11-3,NA,15,TRBJ2-2,TGTGCCAGCAGCTTAGAGGGGGCTGGCACCGGGGAGCTGTTTTTT,CASSLEGAGTGELFF
NA,TRBV6-2/TRBV6-3,TRBD1,14,TRBJ1-1,TGTGCCAGCAGCCCTTTACAGGGGCGTCGCGGAGCTTTCTTT,CASSPLQGRRGAFF
many,TRBV12-3/TRBV12-4,TRBD2,17,TRBJ2-1,TGTGCCAGCAGTTTATCGCTAGCGGGGGGGCATTACAATGAGCAGTTCTTC,CASSLSLAGGHYNEQFF
few,TRBV20-1,TRBD2,14,TRBJ2-3,TGCAGTGCTAGAGTGGGGACTAGCGCTGATACGCAGTATTTT,CSARVGTSADTQYF